Sequencing of this T cell receptor beta chain was carried out in a study of CXCR3-negative and CXCR3-positive naive CD8 T cells. The overall study: The libraries yielded 120 million to 150 million TRB reads, about 1.5 +/- 0.3 million each.

The study made its TRB cDNA libraries by 5' RACE, adding UMI labels. TCRdb reanalyzed the 5' RACE reads, giving one entry per CDR3 protein sequence and no DNA. The sample has 65,000 to 85,000 distinct CDR3 sequences. This CDR3 region has 13 residues. The germline V gene encodes CDR1 SQVTM and CDR2 ANQGSEA. This chain connects TRBV29-1 to TRBJ2-7; TCRdb gives TRBD1 as the D gene, but with no DNA this cannot be confirmed. The sequence came from a human donor in good health. Some clones in this sample may be carry-over from other donors' samples. The sequenced material came from naive CXCR3- CD8+ T cells from blood. Regarding subset: CD45RO-CCR7+CD27+CD95- naive CD8+ T cells lacking CXCR3 (TNR3-). The CDR3 spells CSAGDRVSYEQYF.